This TCR beta chain was documented in a study of radiotherapy plus CTLA-4 blockade in lung cancer. Assay used: immunoSEQ multiplex PCR; TCRdb lists only in-frame clones, some missing. Among more than 75,000 clones listed, under 85% were seen once. Trimming took 4 bases from V and 8 from J, leaving 12 bases between them. CDR3 length: 12 residues. Germline loops: CDR1 SQVTM, CDR2 ANQGSEA. On this clone itself: The antigen is not known.

Notes on the study in general: Blood TCR clones of tumor origin expanded after radiotherapy plus ipilimumab.

The input for sequencing was peripheral blood, taken from a patient treated with radiotherapy plus ipilimumab. The receptor's source is a human donor with non-small cell lung cancer who had a partial response to radiotherapy plus ipilimumab. Some clones in this sample may be carry-over from other donors' samples. This chain uses TRBV29-1 with TRBJ1-3; D remains unclear. The CDR3 spells CSVAPRSDTIYF. The CDR3 region has the DNA TGCAGCGTTGCCCCGCGATCGGACACCATATATTTT.